One sample yielded the 13 T cell receptor beta chains listed below, sequenced in a study of technical replicates of blood from a few donors (TCRdb year 2017). The library was prepared using the immunoSEQ multiplex PCR assay. Here the immuneACCESS table is served through TCRdb, limited to in-frame sequences with V and J called. Missing clones are a known gap in these copies; in checked studies unresolved V genes cover under half, and the rest lacks a known reason. This sample has tens of thousands of clones in its table, and under 95% of those were observed once. The biggest ten clones account for approximately 0.28% of the sample. The sequenced sample was T cells isolated from PBMCs. The receptors derive from a human donor in good health.

In its sample, this clone was seen once. The J gene is TRBJ2-2, the V gene TRBV6-1, with 8 bases fitting TRBD1. Germline loops: CDR1 MNHNS, CDR2 SASEGT. The V gene end was trimmed by 6 bases and the J gene end by 10 bases; junction bases not matched to a gene: 10. The length of the CDR3 is 14 residues. This CDR3 reads CASSRETGVVELFF. CDR3 nucleotides: TGTGCCAGCAGCCGCGAGACAGGGGTCGTGGAGCTGTTTTTT.

V and J are TRBV11-2 and TRBJ2-5, with a possible D match to TRBD2 (7 bases). The V gene's germline CDR1 is SGHAT and CDR2 FQNNGV. V was clipped by 3 bases and J by 5 bases, with 13 bases between them. This CDR3 spans 14 amino acids. The CDR3 nucleotides read TGTGCCAGCAGCTTGGAGGGGGGGCGGGAGACCCAGTACTTC. Protein product: CASSLEGGRETQYF.

The chain joins TRBV6-5 to TRBJ2-7, with D possibly being TRBD2 (5 bases). The CDR3 runs to 15 residues. Germline V gives CDR1 MNHEY, CDR2 SVGAGI. Between the trimmed V and J ends, which lost 2 bases and 2 bases, there was a span of 13 bases. The CDR3 loop is CASSYGSGETYEQYF. The CDR3 DNA sequence: TGTGCCAGCAGTTACGGAAGCGGAGAAACCTACGAGCAGTACTTC.

V gene TRBV2 combines with J gene TRBJ1-4, with 7 bases aligning to TRBD1. This CDR3 is built from 13 residues. Trimming cost V 7 bases and J 8 bases; bases outside gene matches: 7. Germline V gene sequence: CDR1 SNHLY, CDR2 FYNNEI. CDR3 nucleotides: TGTGCCAGCACCGGACAGGTCGAGGAAAAACTGTTTTTT. The encoded protein is CASTGQVEEKLFF.

The V gene is TRBV6-1, the J gene TRBJ1-2; 7 positions match TRBD1. The ends lost 8 bases at V and 3 bases at J; junction bases unmatched: 9. CDR3 length: 14 residues. Looked up from germline, CDR1 is MNHNS and CDR2 is SASEGT. The CDR3: CASVDIGGYYGYTF. CDR3 DNA sequence: TGTGCCAGCGTCGACATAGGGGGCTACTATGGCTACACCTTC.

The genes are TRBV5-1 and TRBJ1-2, with D possibly TRBD1 on 5 matching bases. Germline CDR1 reads SGHRS; CDR2 reads YFSETQ. The CDR3 totals 16 residues. Trimming cost V 1 base and J 5 bases, with 18 bases left between them. The CDR3 DNA follows: TGCGCCAGCAGCTTGTCCGGGGGTTCAGCTTCTTATGGCTACACCTTC. This encodes CASSLSGGSASYGYTF.

The CDR3 region is CASSPENHAYNEQFF. The CDR3 bases are TGTGCCAGCTCACCGGAGAATCACGCCTACAATGAGCAGTTCTTC. This chain links TRBV18 with TRBJ2-1, with D hard to call. CDR1 and CDR2 (germline): KGHSH, LQKENI. V gave up 3 bases and J gave up 2 bases, with 11 bases separating them. The CDR3 extends over 15 amino acids.

In regard to this clone: A junction end diverges from the germline sequence, so it may reflect a read error. This chain connects TRBV10-3 to TRBJ1-2, with unresolved D. The CDR3 is 17 amino acids. The germline CDR1 and CDR2 sequences are ENHRY and SYGVKD. The CDR3 loop reads CAISDPQEESGNDGYTF. The CDR3 DNA follows: TGTGCCATCAGTGACCCTCAAGAAGAAAGCGGTAACGATGGCTACACCTTC.

This chain links TRBV27 with TRBJ1-5, with TRBD1 as a possible D gene (5 bases). This CDR3 has 15 amino acids. Trimming stripped 3 bases from V and 7 bases from J, with 16 bases between. Germline V gives CDR1 MNHEY, CDR2 SMNVEV (reference sequence). The CDR3 spells CASSFFGASWQPQHF. The CDR3 DNA reads as TGTGCCAGCAGTTTTTTTGGGGCCTCTTGGCAGCCCCAGCATTTT.

The J gene is TRBJ2-3, the V gene TRBV19; D might be TRBD2 (6 bases). Per germline, CDR1 LNHDA and CDR2 SQIVND (reference sequence). The V end lost 4 bases, the J end lost 2 bases, and 10 bases lay between the germline ends. The CDR3 sequence is 14 residues long. CDR3 nucleotide sequence: TGTGCCAGTAGTACTAGGGACTTCACAGATACGCAGTATTTT. This codes for CASSTRDFTDTQYF.

The V and J genes are TRBV5-1 and TRBJ2-1, with D maybe TRBD2 (5 bases). This CDR3 region has 13 residues. Between the trimmed V and J ends, which lost 6 bases and 6 bases, there was a span of 13 bases. Germline-derived CDR1 and CDR2 are SGHRS and YFSETQ. CDR3 bases: TGCGCCAGCACACTAGGTAATAGCAATGAGCAGTTCTTC. Its protein product is CASTLGNSNEQFF.

The chain has TRBV19 and TRBJ1-4; TRBD1 matches at 7 bases. CDR1 and CDR2 from the germline V gene are LNHDA and SQIVND (reference sequence). V gave up 5 bases and J gave up 7 bases; unmatched junction bases: 10. CDR3 length: 15 amino acids. The CDR3, as DNA: TGTGCCAGTAGTGGCCTGCGGACAGGCGGTGAAAAACTGTTTTTT. This gives the protein CASSGLRTGGEKLFF.

The chain uses TRBV5-1 and TRBJ2-7, with 11 bases matching TRBD2. Per germline, CDR1 SGHRS and CDR2 YFSETQ. The CDR3 runs 16 residues. With 4 bases clipped from V and 0 bases from J, the junction kept 6 bases outside the gene matches. The CDR3 DNA reads as TGCGCCAGCAGCCTGGGGACTAGCGGAACCTCCTACGAGCAGTACTTC. As protein: CASSLGTSGTSYEQYF.